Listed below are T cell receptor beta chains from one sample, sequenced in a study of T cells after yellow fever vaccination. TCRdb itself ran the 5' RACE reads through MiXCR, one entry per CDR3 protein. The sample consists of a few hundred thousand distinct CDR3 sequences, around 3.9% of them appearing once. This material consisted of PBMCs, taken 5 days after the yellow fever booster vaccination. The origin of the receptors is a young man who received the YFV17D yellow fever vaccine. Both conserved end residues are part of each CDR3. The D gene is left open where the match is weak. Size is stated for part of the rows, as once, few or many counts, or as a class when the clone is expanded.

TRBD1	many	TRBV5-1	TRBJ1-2	CASSRGTDRESDYTF	TGCGCCAGCAGCCGTGGAACCGACAGGGAATCAGACTACACCTTC
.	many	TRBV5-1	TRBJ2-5	CASSLSFRQETQYF	TGCGCCAGCAGCTTGTCGTTTCGCCAAGAGACCCAGTACTTC
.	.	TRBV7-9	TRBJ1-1	CASSLAHGGGRVEEAFF	TGTGCCAGCAGCTTAGCGCATGGCGGGGGAAGGGTTGAAGAAGCTTTCTTT
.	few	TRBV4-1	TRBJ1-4	CASSQDRNNEKLFF	TGCGCCAGCAGCCAAGACAGGAATAATGAAAAACTGTTTTTT
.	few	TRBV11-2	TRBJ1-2	CASSTGHLYGYTF	TGTGCCAGCAGCACAGGACACCTTTATGGCTACACCTTC
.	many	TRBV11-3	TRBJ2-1	CASSLGQPYNEQFF	TGTGCCAGCAGCTTGGGACAACCCTACAATGAGCAGTTCTTC
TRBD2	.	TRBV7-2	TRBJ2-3	CASSLARNSGDPDTQYF	TGTGCCAGCAGCTTAGCGCGTAATAGCGGGGACCCAGATACGCAGTATTTT
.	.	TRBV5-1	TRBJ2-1	CASSGTSLIVSYNEQFF	TGCGCCAGCAGCGGGACATCTCTCATAGTCTCCTACAATGAGCAGTTCTTC
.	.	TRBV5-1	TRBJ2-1	CASMDNYNEQFF	TGCGCCAGCATGGATAACTACAATGAGCAGTTCTTC
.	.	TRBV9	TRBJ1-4	CASSATARREKLFF	TGTGCCAGCAGCGCGACCGCTCGGCGGGAAAAACTGTTTTTT
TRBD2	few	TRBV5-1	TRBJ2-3	CASSRAGTSGGPTDTQYF	TGCGCCAGCAGCCGAGCCGGGACTAGCGGGGGGCCCACAGATACGCAGTATTTT
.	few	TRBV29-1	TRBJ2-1	CSVHQGTGLFF	TGCAGCGTCCACCAAGGGACGGGTTTGTTCTTC
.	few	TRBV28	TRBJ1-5	CASSLPKNSNQPQHF	TGTGCCAGCAGTTTACCAAAGAATAGCAATCAGCCCCAGCATTTT
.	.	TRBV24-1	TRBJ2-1	CATSDLRAISTNEQFF	TGTGCCACCAGTGATTTGAGGGCCATCTCGACAAATGAGCAGTTCTTC
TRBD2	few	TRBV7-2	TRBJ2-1	CASTAGGSFGEQFF	TGTGCCAGCACGGCGGGGGGGTCTTTCGGTGAGCAGTTCTTC